The entry that follows covers one TCR beta chain sequence. This record comes from a study of blood T cell repertoires in COVID-19. Study context: From the United States, Italy and Spain came samples of acute and convalescent COVID-19. From T cells, B-cell-depleted T cells, or PBMCs came the material, which was cDNA or gDNA.

CDR1 is SGHDT, CDR2 YYEEEE, per germline. The CDR3 is 17 amino acids. V shed 3 bases, J shed 6 bases, and the junction held 8 bases outside the gene matches. As originally analysed: The assay estimated nucleated cells by amplifying reference gene primers. Sequencing was performed with immunoSEQ multiplex PCR; in TCRdb, only in-frame clones are kept and a portion is missing. V, J and clone size are those of that table, while D and trimming were read from the DNA. The data show about 230,000 clones, around four fifths seen once. V usage is TRBV5-6 and J usage is TRBJ2-3, with 15 bases that match TRBD2. The material sequenced was peripheral blood. The source is a man between 40 and 49 years old with acute or convalescent COVID-19. The CDR3 is CASSSMGLAGGPDTQYF. The CDR3 DNA is TGTGCCAGCAGCTCAATGGGACTAGCGGGAGGCCCGGATACGCAGTATTTT.